Presented here are 23 T cell receptor beta chains from one specimen sequenced in a study of T cells in Graves' hyperthyroidism and ophthalmopathy. TCR beta CDR3 region amplification was performed from RNA transcripts. The HTBI primer set served for first-round RT-PCR of the TCR CDR3. TCRdb re-called the multiplex PCR reads through MiXCR, storing one row per CDR3 protein. The table records roughly 500,000 distinct CDR3 sequences, around a fifth of them present only once. Source material: blood. These receptors were collected from a woman in her 70s with Graves' ophthalmopathy.

The J gene is TRBJ2-6, the V gene TRBV12-3 or TRBV12-4; no firm D call. Trimming took 6 bases from V and 0 from J, leaving 9 bases between them. The CDR3 is made up of 15 amino acids. CDR3: CASRTVNSGANVLTF. The DNA for the CDR3 is TGTGCCAGCAGAACAGTAAACTCTGGGGCCAACGTCCTGACTTTC.

The chain links TRBV7-3 to TRBJ2-3; tentatively, D is TRBD1 or TRBD2 (6 bases each). The CDR3 length is 14 residues. Trimming left V 7 bases short and J 3 bases short, with 14 bases between. CDR1 is SGHTA, CDR2 FQGTGA, per germline. The CDR3 loop is CASTWGAETDTQYF. The CDR3 DNA reads TGTGCCAGCACCTGGGGGGCGGAGACAGATACGCAGTATTTT.

There are a few counts of this clonotype. The chain is built from TRBV7-2 and TRBJ2-7; D perhaps matches TRBD2 (5 bases). This CDR3 region has 21 residues. The germline gives CDR1 SGHTA, CDR2 FQGNSA. Trimming removed 1 base at V and 4 bases at J, with 32 bases between. The CDR3 DNA reads TGTGCCAGCAGCTTAGATCTTCATGTAGGAGCAGGAGGCACCCTTGCTTACGAGCAGTACTTC. It is translated as CASSLDLHVGAGGTLAYEQYF.

This clonotype occurred many times. The gene calls are TRBV15 and TRBJ2-1; perhaps TRBD1 as D (6 bases). The CDR3 has 14 amino acids. V dropped 8 bases and J dropped 5 bases, with 16 bases sitting between them. The germline gives CDR1 LNHNV, CDR2 YYDKDF (reference sequence). The CDR3 nucleotides read TGTGCCACCCAAGCAGGGGTGGTCAACAATGAGCAGTTCTTC. Translated, it gives CATQAGVVNNEQFF.

The gene calls are TRBV3-1 and TRBJ2-7; 7 bases are shared with TRBD1. With V trimmed by 4 bases and J by 3 bases, 6 bases remained unmatched. The CDR3 has 14 residues. Germline CDR1 and CDR2: LGHDT and YNNKEL (reference sequence). CDR3 bases: TGTGCCAGCAGCCCCCACAGGGGAATCTACGAGCAGTACTTC. Encoded protein: CASSPHRGIYEQYF.

This chain's CDR3 is CASSLARTSGRSHPGDTQYF. CDR3 nucleotide sequence: TGCGCCAGCAGCTTGGCCAGGACTAGCGGGAGAAGTCACCCGGGCGATACGCAGTATTTT. The chain links TRBV5-1 to TRBJ2-3; TRBD2 agrees at 13 bases. V shed 0 bases and J 6 bases; nucleotides not matched to a gene: 16. The CDR3 is 20 amino acids. Per the germline V gene, CDR1 is SGHRS and CDR2 is YFSETQ.

The chain carries TRBV25-1 and TRBJ2-1, with D maybe TRBD2 (6 bases). Germline-derived CDR1 and CDR2 are MGHDK and SYGVNS. CDR3 length: 13 residues. The V end lost 8 bases, the J end lost 4 bases, and 12 bases lay between the germline ends. CDR3 DNA: TGTGCCAGCCAAGGCGGGAATTACAATGAGCAGTTCTTC. Residues: CASQGGNYNEQFF.

The rearrangement joins TRBV12-3 or TRBV12-4 to TRBJ1-1; D is perhaps TRBD1 (6 bases). The CDR3 runs 15 residues. V gave up 3 bases and J gave up 3 bases, with 14 bases separating them. The CDR3 DNA reads TGTGCCAGCAGTTTCCCGGGGCAGGGGTACACTGAAGCTTTCTTT. It encodes CASSFPGQGYTEAFF.

This clonotype was found many times. CDR3 in amino acids: CASSPPGTGFNEQFF. For the CDR3, the DNA is TGTGCCAGCAGTCCCCCGGGCACGGGGTTCAATGAGCAGTTCTTC. The V call is TRBV12-3 or TRBV12-4, the J call TRBJ2-1; D is perhaps TRBD2 (5 bases). V gave up 5 bases and J gave up 6 bases, with 17 bases separating them. The CDR3 is 15 amino acids.

This clonotype was counted between two and nine times. The rearrangement joins TRBV12-3 or TRBV12-4 to TRBJ2-3; 9 bases are shared with TRBD2. The CDR3 is 14 amino acids. Trimming cost V 7 bases and J 5 bases; bases outside gene matches: 7. CDR3 nucleotide sequence: TGTGCCAGCAACAAGCGGGAGGTAGGAGATACGCAGTATTTT. Its protein is CASNKREVGDTQYF.

This clonotype has just a few counts. The chain couples TRBV3-1 to TRBJ2-5, with D possibly matching TRBD2 (6 bases). This CDR3 is 16 amino acids long. Germline loops: CDR1 LGHDT, CDR2 YNNKEL (reference sequence). Trimming left V 1 base short and J 5 bases short, with 17 bases between. The CDR3 coding sequence is TGTGCCAGCAGCCAAGGTGGGCGGGGAGACGGGGAGACCCAGTACTTC. This gives the protein CASSQGGRGDGETQYF.

This clonotype showed up many times. V gene TRBV12-3 or TRBV12-4 combines with J gene TRBJ2-6; D gene uncertain. This CDR3 is 12 amino acids long. Trimming removed 3 bases at V and 8 bases at J, with 5 bases between. CDR3 residues: CASSFGTNVLTF. The CDR3 bases are TGTGCCAGCAGTTTTGGAACCAACGTCCTGACTTTC.

The rearrangement joins TRBV9 to TRBJ1-1; TRBD1 is a possible D gene (5 bases). Germline V gives CDR1 SGDLS, CDR2 YYNGEE. V lost 3 bases and J lost 6, with 21 bases in between. The CDR3 contains 16 residues. CDR3 coding DNA: TGTGCCAGCAGCGATATTGCGACAGCGTACCGACCTGAAGCTTTCTTT. Its translation is CASSDIATAYRPEAFF.

The CDR3 is CASSFQGPDYEQYF. Here the CDR3 DNA reads TGTGCCAGCAGCTTTCAGGGACCGGACTACGAGCAGTACTTC. The genes are TRBV5-5 and TRBJ2-7, with D tentatively TRBD1 or TRBD2 (5 bases each). Germline assignment: CDR1 SGHKS and CDR2 YYEKEE (reference sequence). V shed 2 bases and J shed 3 bases, with 12 bases lying between them. The CDR3 covers 14 residues.

The gene calls are TRBV12-3 or TRBV12-4 and TRBJ1-6; weak D call: TRBD1 (5 bases). V lost 4 bases, J lost 7 bases, and 11 bases lay in between. This CDR3 comprises 14 residues. The CDR3 sequence: CASSSTGANSPLHF. The CDR3 DNA reads as TGTGCCAGCAGTTCCACCGGGGCGAATTCACCCCTCCACTTT.

This clonotype showed up many times. V gene TRBV28 combines with J gene TRBJ2-3, with D perhaps TRBD1 or TRBD2 (5 bases each). The CDR3 has 19 residues. V shed 6 bases and J shed 9 bases, with 34 bases lying between them. The germline CDR1 and CDR2 sequences are MDHEN and SYDVKM. In DNA form, the CDR3 reads TGTGCCAGCAGCTCCCCCCGCCCGGGGAGATATTCGAGGGGAAAAACGCAGTATTTT. It codes for CASSSPRPGRYSRGKTQYF.

This clonotype was found many times. In DNA, the CDR3 is TGCAGTGCTAGACAGGGGGACACTGAAGCTTTCTTT. Translation gives CSARQGDTEAFF. V is TRBV20-1 and J is TRBJ1-1; 7 bases are a match to TRBD1. V trimming: 2 bases; J trimming: 3 bases; junction bases outside the gene matches: 0. Germline assignment: CDR1 DFQATT and CDR2 SNEGSKA (reference sequence). The CDR3 consists of 12 residues.

This chain connects TRBV10-3 to TRBJ1-2; D is undetermined. The CDR3 extends over 14 amino acids. CDR1 is ENHRY, CDR2 SYGVKD, per germline. V lost 2 bases and J lost 0, with 7 bases in between. CDR3 amino acids: CAISERGANYGYTF. CDR3 sequence (DNA): TGTGCCATCAGTGAGCGGGGAGCTAACTATGGCTACACCTTC.

The gene calls are TRBV5-5 and TRBJ2-7; TRBD1 matches 9 bases. V trimming: 1 base; J trimming: 8 bases; junction bases outside the gene matches: 13. CDR1 is SGHKS and CDR2 is YYEKEE in the germline V gene (reference sequence). This CDR3 is 16 amino acids long. CDR3 sequence (DNA): TGTGCCAGCAGCTTGCAGGGAGGGACAGGGAGGTACAAGCAGTACTTC. Its protein product is CASSLQGGTGRYKQYF.

The chain uses TRBV20-1 and TRBJ1-1; perhaps TRBD1 as D (5 bases). Between the trimmed V and J ends, which lost 3 bases and 2 bases, there was a span of 22 bases. Germline V CDR1 and CDR2: DFQATT, SNEGSKA (reference sequence). CDR3 length: 17 residues. This CDR3 reads CSASGTAVGARNTEAFF. Here the CDR3 DNA reads TGCAGTGCTAGCGGTACCGCTGTTGGGGCGCGAAACACTGAAGCTTTCTTT.

V usage is TRBV6-4 and J usage is TRBJ2-3; 7 nucleotides match TRBD2. Per the germline V gene, CDR1 is MRHNA and CDR2 is SNTAGT. This CDR3 region has 16 residues. Trimming cost V 0 bases and J 6 bases; bases outside gene matches: 9. The CDR3 here is CASSDSRTSLVDTQYF. The CDR3 bases are TGTGCCAGCAGTGACTCTCGGACTAGTTTGGTTGATACGCAGTATTTT.

The V and J genes are TRBV6-1 and TRBJ1-2; TRBD1 matches at 10 bases. Germline V lookup: CDR1 MNHNS, CDR2 SASEGT. With V trimmed by 5 bases and J by 6 bases, 3 bases remained unmatched. The CDR3 spans 13 residues. The CDR3 region is CASSRDRGDGYTF. The CDR3 DNA reads TGTGCCAGCAGTCGGGACAGGGGAGATGGCTACACCTTC.

This clonotype appeared a single time. The chain employs TRBV10-3 and TRBJ2-1; TRBD1 matches 11 bases. Germline CDR1 is ENHRY and CDR2 is SYGVKD. The CDR3 runs to 16 residues. Trimming cost V 0 bases and J 7 bases; bases outside gene matches: 5. The CDR3 is CAISESGGQGENEQFF. The DNA for the CDR3 is TGTGCCATCAGTGAGTCTGGGGGACAGGGGGAAAATGAGCAGTTCTTC.